This T cell receptor (beta chain) was sequenced in a study of brain T cells in children with intractable seizures. This clone came up once. Measured with immunoSEQ multiplex PCR; TCRdb has only the in-frame clones, and not every one. The sample has hundreds of thousands of clones, 93% seen once. Time point defined: blood from clinic visit 5 months post-surgery; TSC patient then seizure free. The CDR3 totals 14 residues. The V end was cut by 0 bases, the J end by 8 bases, with 13 bases between. Germline CDR1 MNHEY, CDR2 SVGAGI. Sequences were derived from peripheral blood, sampled 4 to 6 months after surgery. The chain is built from TRBV6-5 and TRBJ1-1, with D possibly matching TRBD1 (5 bases). The TCR sequence derives from a boy in the first two years of life with tuberous sclerosis and intractable seizures. CDR3 in amino acids: CASSYSTDWGEAFF. Here the CDR3 DNA reads TGTGCCAGCAGTTACTCGACGGATTGGGGGGAAGCTTTCTTT.